The rows below give T cell receptor beta chains drawn from one sample of a study of cytomegalovirus exposure and HLA in healthy donors. Assay: immunoSEQ multiplex PCR; the TCRdb copy retains only in-frame clones and omits some. The sample lists around 210,000 clones, about 88% seen once, with 0.2% to 0.25% in the top ten. Sequenced input: PBMCs. These receptors all stem from a girl aged 2-15 years in good health and CMV-seronegative. The CDR3 runs from the conserved cysteine through the conserved F or W. A D gene is named only where the DNA matches it firmly. For some rows the clone size is stated as once, few or many, or as a class when expanded; others skip it.

>NA|few|TRBJ1-3|TRBV19
TGTGCCAGTATGAGAGGTCTCTCTGGAAACACCATATATTTT
CASMRGLSGNTIYF
>NA|NA|TRBJ2-7|TRBV19
TGTGCCAGTAGTCCAAAAGGGACAACTGGGCAGTACTTC
CASSPKGTTGQYF
>NA|NA|TRBJ1-5|TRBV6-1
TGTGCCAGCAGTGCAACAGGGCTCAATCAGCCCCAGCATTTT
CASSATGLNQPQHF
>TRBD2|NA|TRBJ2-1|TRBV7-2
TGTGCCAGCAGCCCTAGCGGGAACTCCTACAATGAGCAGTTCTTC
CASSPSGNSYNEQFF
>TRBD1|NA|TRBJ1-2|TRBV14
TGTGCCAGCAGCCACGGACAGGGGGCTAACTATGGCTACACCTTC
CASSHGQGANYGYTF
>TRBD1|NA|TRBJ1-1|TRBV20-1
TGCAGTGCTTTTAGGGGGCGAGCTTTCTTT
CSAFRGRAFF
>NA|NA|TRBJ1-1|TRBV6-1
TGTGCCAGCAGTGTAAATATTAGTCCCTACCTAGAAGCTTTCTTT
CASSVNISPYLEAFF
>TRBD1|NA|TRBJ2-2|TRBV6-6
TGTGCCAGCAGAGACAGGGCCGGGGAGCTGTTTTTT
CASRDRAGELFF
>NA|NA|TRBJ2-5|TRBV7-8
TGTGCCAGCACCTTGGGGCGGCTAGGAGAGACCCAGTACTTC
CASTLGRLGETQYF
>TRBD1|NA|TRBJ1-2|TRBV27
TGTGCCAGCGGCGGACAGGGGGAATCAGGTGGCTACACCTTC
CASGGQGESGGYTF
>TRBD2|NA|TRBJ2-5|TRBV5-1
TGCGCCAGCAGCTTGGGAGTGAGCGGGAGCGGAAGGGGAGAGACCCAGTACTTC
CASSLGVSGSGRGETQYF
>NA|NA|TRBJ2-3|TRBV19
TGTGCCAGTAGTCCCCAGCGTGTTGGAGATACGCAGTATTTT
CASSPQRVGDTQYF
>NA|NA|TRBJ2-2|TRBV7-2
TGTGCCAGCAGCCCCTACCCTGCTAGAACAGGGGAGCTGTTTTTT
CASSPYPARTGELFF
>NA|NA|TRBJ1-2|TRBV2
TGTGCCAGCAGTGAAGAACAGGCCAGAGTTTATGGCTACACCTTC
CASSEEQARVYGYTF
>NA|NA|TRBJ2-2|TRBV9
TGTGCCAGCAGCCCCCCTGGGGGGGCGTACACCGGGGAGCTGTTTTTT
CASSPPGGAYTGELFF
>NA|NA|TRBJ1-4|TRBV25-1
TGTGCCAGCAGCTCTTATGAAAAACTGTTTTTT
CASSSYEKLFF